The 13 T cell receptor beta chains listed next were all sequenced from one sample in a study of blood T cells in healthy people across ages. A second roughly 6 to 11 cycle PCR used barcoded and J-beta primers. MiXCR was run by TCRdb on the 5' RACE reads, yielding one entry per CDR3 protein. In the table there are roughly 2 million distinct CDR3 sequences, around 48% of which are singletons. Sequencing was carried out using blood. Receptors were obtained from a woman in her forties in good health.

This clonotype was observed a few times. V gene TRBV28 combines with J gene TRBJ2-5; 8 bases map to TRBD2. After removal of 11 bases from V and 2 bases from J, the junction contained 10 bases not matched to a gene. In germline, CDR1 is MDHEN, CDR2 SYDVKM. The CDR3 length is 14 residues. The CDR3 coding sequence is TGTGCCGTGGTCCGGCTAGCGGGTCAAGAGACCCAGTACTTC. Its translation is CAVVRLAGQETQYF.

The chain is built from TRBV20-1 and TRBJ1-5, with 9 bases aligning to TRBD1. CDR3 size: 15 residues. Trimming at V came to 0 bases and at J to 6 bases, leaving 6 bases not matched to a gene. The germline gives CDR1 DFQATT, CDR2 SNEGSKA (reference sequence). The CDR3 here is CSARDGTGGRQPQHF. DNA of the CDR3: TGCAGTGCTAGAGATGGCACAGGGGGCCGTCAGCCCCAGCATTTT.

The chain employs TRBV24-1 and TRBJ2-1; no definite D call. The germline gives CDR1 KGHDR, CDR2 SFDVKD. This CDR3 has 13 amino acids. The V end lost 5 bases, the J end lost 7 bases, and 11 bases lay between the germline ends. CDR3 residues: CATSALDGNEQFF. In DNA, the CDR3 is TGTGCCACCAGTGCCCTGGACGGGAATGAGCAGTTCTTC.

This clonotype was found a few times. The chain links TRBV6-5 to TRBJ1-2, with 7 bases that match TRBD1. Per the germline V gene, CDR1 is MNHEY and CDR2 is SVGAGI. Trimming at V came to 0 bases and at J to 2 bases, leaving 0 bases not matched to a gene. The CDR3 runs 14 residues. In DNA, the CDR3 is TGTGCCAGCAGTTACTCGGGACAGAACTATGGCTACACCTTC. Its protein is CASSYSGQNYGYTF.

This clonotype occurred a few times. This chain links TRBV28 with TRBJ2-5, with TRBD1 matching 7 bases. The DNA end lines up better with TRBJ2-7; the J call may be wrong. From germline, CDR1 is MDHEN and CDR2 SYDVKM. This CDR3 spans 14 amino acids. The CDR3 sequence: CASSLQGEWYEQYF. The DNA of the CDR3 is TGTGCCAGCAGTCTTCAGGGGGAGTGGTACGAGCAGTACTTC.

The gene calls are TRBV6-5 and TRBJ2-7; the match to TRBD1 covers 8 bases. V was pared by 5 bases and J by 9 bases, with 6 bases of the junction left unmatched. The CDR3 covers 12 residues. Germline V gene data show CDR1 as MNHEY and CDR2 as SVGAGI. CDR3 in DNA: TGTGCCAGCAGTCAGGACAGGGTCCTGCAGTACTTC. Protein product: CASSQDRVLQYF.

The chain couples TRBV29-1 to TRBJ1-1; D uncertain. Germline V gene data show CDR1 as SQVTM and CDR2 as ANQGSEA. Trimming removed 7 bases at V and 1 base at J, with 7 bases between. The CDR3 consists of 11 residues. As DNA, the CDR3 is TGCAGCGCGAAAACGAACACTGAAGCTTTCTTT. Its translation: CSAKTNTEAFF.

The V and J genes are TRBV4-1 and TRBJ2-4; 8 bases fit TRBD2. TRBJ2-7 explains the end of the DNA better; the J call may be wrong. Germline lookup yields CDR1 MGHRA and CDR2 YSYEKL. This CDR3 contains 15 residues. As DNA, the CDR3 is TGCGCCAGCAGCCAGGGACTAGGCGGTTCCGGCGAGCAGTACTTC. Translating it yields CASSQGLGGSGEQYF.

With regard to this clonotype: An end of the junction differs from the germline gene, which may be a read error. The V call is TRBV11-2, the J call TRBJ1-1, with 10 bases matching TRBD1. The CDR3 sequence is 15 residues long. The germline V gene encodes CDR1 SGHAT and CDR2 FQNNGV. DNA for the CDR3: TGTGCCCGCAGTAAGACAGGGGGCGGAAGGACTGAAGCTTTCTTT. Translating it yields CARSKTGGGRTEAFF.

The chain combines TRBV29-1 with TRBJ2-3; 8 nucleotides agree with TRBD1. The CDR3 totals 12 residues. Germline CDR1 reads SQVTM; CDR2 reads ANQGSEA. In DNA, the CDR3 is TGCAGTCCTAGGACAGGGATGAATACGCAGTATTTT. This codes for CSPRTGMNTQYF.

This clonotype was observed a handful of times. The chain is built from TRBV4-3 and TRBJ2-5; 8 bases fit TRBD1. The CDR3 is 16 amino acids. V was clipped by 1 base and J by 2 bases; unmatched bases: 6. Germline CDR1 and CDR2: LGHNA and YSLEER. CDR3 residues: CASSQAGTGLQETQYF. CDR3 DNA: TGCGCCAGCAGCCAAGCCGGGACAGGACTTCAAGAGACCCAGTACTTC.

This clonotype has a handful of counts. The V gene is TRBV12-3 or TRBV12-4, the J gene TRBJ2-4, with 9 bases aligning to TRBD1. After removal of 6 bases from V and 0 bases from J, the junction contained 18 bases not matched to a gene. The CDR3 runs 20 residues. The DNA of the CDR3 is TGTGCCAGCAGCCAAAGGGGGGACAGGGTTTTCGCGGGAGCCAAAAACATTCAGTACTTC. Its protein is CASSQRGDRVFAGAKNIQYF.

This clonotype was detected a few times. The CDR3 here is CASSYGRLNEQYF. The CDR3 bases are TGTGCCAGCAGTTACGGAAGATTAAACGAGCAGTACTTC. The chain carries TRBV27 and TRBJ2-7; D gene ambiguous. The CDR3 runs to 13 residues. CDR1 MNHEY and CDR2 SMNVEV come from the germline V gene (reference sequence). The V end lost 4 bases, the J end lost 5 bases, and 12 bases lay between the germline ends.